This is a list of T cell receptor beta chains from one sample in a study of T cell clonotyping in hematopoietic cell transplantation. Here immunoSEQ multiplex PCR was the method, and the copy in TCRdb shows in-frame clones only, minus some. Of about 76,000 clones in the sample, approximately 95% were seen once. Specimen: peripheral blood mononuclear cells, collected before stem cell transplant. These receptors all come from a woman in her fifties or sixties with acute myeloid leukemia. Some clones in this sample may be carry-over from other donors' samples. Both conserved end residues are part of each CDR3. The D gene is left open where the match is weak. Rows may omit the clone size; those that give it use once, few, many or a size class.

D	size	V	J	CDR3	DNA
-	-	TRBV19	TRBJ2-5	CASSPDRVIQETQYF	TGTGCCAGTAGCCCCGATCGGGTAATACAAGAGACCCAGTACTTC
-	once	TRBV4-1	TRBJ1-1	CASSLPGQNTEAFF	TGCGCCAGCAGCCTGCCGGGACAGAACACTGAAGCTTTCTTT
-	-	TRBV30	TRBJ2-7	CAWSPIDAGSYEQYF	TGTGCCTGGAGTCCCATAGACGCAGGGAGCTACGAGCAGTACTTC
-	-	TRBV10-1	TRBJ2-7	CASSESRGASYEQYF	TGCGCCAGCAGTGAGTCACGGGGGGCCTCCTACGAGCAGTACTTC
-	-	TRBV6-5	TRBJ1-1	CASSYSGGFTEAFF	TGTGCCAGCAGTTACTCAGGGGGGTTCACTGAAGCTTTCTTT
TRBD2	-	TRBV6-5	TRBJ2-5	CASSYMAGVEETQYF	TGTGCCAGCAGTTATATGGCGGGGGTGGAGGAGACCCAGTACTTC
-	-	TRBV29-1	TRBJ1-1	CSVEKRVTGNTEAFF	TGCAGCGTTGAGAAGCGGGTAACAGGGAACACTGAAGCTTTCTTT
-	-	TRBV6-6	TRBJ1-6	CASSPQGTGNSPLHF	TGTGCCAGCAGTCCCCAAGGGACGGGCAATTCACCCCTCCACTTT
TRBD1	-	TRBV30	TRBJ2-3	CAGGQGTDTQYF	TGTGCCGGGGGACAGGGGACAGATACGCAGTATTTT
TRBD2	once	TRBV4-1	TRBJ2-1	CASSQESSGSVYEQFF	TGCGCCAGCAGCCAAGAGAGTAGCGGGAGTGTATATGAGCAGTTCTTC
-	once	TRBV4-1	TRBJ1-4	CASSQPGGPRKLFF	TGCGCCAGCAGCCAACCGGGAGGGCCCCGAAAACTGTTTTTT
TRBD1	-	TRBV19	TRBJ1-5	CASSPRAGGTYQPQHF	TGTGCCAGTAGTCCCCGAGCAGGGGGCACCTATCAGCCCCAGCATTTT
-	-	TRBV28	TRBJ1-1	CASSSWQTKNTEAFF	TGTGCCAGCAGTTCCTGGCAGACTAAGAACACTGAAGCTTTCTTT
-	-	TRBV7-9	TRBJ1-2	CASSLSRNYGYTF	TGTGCCAGCAGCTTATCCAGGAACTATGGCTACACCTTC
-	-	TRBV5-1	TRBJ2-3	CASSLEQATDTQYF	TGCGCCAGCAGCTTGGAACAGGCCACAGATACGCAGTATTTT
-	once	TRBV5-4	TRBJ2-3	CASSLVTIGTDTQYF	TGTGCCAGCAGCTTGGTTACCATCGGCACAGATACGCAGTATTTT
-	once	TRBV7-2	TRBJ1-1	CASSLQDGVDTEAFF	TGTGCCAGCAGCTTACAGGACGGAGTGGACACTGAAGCTTTCTTT
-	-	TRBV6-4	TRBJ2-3	CASSLEAKDTQYF	TGTGCCAGCAGTTTAGAAGCTAAGGATACGCAGTATTTT
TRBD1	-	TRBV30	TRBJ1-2	CAWSEQGLLMVGYTF	TGTGCCTGGAGTGAACAGGGGTTGTTAATGGTCGGCTACACCTTC
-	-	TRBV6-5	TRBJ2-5	CASRQNKETQYF	TGTGCCAGCAGGCAAAACAAAGAGACCCAGTACTTC
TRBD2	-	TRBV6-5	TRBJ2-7	CASIGLAGRYEQYF	TGTGCCAGCATCGGACTAGCGGGAAGATACGAGCAGTACTTC
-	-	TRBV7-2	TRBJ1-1	CASSFFENTYTEAFF	TGTGCCAGCAGCTTTTTTGAGAACACGTACACTGAAGCTTTCTTT
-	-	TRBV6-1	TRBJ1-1	CASSGTLNTEAFF	TGTGCCAGCAGCGGGACACTTAACACTGAAGCTTTCTTT
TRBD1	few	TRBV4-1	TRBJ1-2	CASSQGQGDGYTF	TGCGCCAGCAGCCAGGGACAGGGCGATGGCTACACCTTC
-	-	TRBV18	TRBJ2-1	CASSPGTSPDNEQFF	TGTGCCAGCTCACCAGGGACCTCGCCGGACAATGAGCAGTTCTTC
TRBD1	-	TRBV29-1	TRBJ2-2	CSVRQGIVTGELFF	TGCAGCGTTAGACAGGGGATTGTAACCGGGGAGCTGTTTTTT
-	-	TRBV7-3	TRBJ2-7	CASRNTGGYEQYF	TGTGCCAGCAGGAACACCGGGGGATACGAGCAGTACTTC
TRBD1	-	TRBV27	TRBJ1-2	CASSSPGQGADGYTF	TGTGCCAGCAGTTCTCCGGGACAGGGGGCTGATGGCTACACCTTC
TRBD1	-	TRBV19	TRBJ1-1	CASSHRGLNTEAFF	TGTGCCAGTAGCCACAGGGGGCTTAACACTGAAGCTTTCTTT
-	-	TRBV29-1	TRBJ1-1	CSVDKMVPSNTEAFF	TGCAGCGTTGATAAAATGGTGCCAAGTAACACTGAAGCTTTCTTT
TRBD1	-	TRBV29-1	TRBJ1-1	CSVEGQGGTEAFF	TGCAGCGTCGAAGGACAGGGCGGCACTGAAGCTTTCTTT
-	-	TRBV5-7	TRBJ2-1	CASSCSANEQFF	TGTGCCAGCAGCTGTAGCGCCAATGAGCAGTTCTTC
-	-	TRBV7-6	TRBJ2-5	CASSNNREETQYF	TGTGCCAGCAGCAATAACAGAGAAGAGACCCAGTACTTC
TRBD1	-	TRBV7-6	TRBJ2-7	CASSLAGYRGVGGEQYF	TGTGCCAGCAGCTTAGCGGGCTACAGGGGTGTAGGTGGTGAGCAGTACTTC
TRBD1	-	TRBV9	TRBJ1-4	CASSATGGQVEKLFF	TGTGCCAGCAGCGCCACAGGGGGCCAGGTCGAAAAACTGTTTTTT
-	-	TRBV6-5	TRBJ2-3	CASSYSGGGGTDTQYF	TGTGCCAGCAGTTACTCAGGCGGGGGCGGCACAGATACGCAGTATTTT
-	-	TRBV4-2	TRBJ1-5	CASSQDGQGNQPQHF	TGTGCCAGCAGCCAAGACGGGCAGGGAAATCAGCCCCAGCATTTT
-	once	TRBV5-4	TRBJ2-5	CASSSGETQYF	TGTGCCAGCAGCTCCGGAGAGACCCAGTACTTC
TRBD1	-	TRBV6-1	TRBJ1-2	CASSRTGDGYTF	TGTGCCAGCAGTCGAACAGGGGATGGCTACACCTTC
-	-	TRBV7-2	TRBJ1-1	CASSLGRTTEAFF	TGTGCCAGCAGCTTAGGCCGTACCACTGAAGCTTTCTTT
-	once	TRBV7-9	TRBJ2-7	CASISPGGVEYF	TGTGCCAGCATTTCTCCGGGCGGGGTGGAGTACTTC
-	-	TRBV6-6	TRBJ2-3	CASSYGSRGTDTQYF	TGTGCCAGCAGTTACGGGAGTCGGGGCACAGATACGCAGTATTTT
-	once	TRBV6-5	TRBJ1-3	CASSYSVGSGGNTIYF	TGTGCCAGCAGTTACTCGGTTGGGTCCGGTGGAAACACCATATATTTT
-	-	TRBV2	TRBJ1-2	CASSYPDGYTF	TGTGCCAGCAGCTACCCGGATGGCTACACCTTC
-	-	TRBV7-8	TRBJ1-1	CASSLAGTGNTEAFF	TGTGCCAGCAGCTTAGCCGGGACGGGGAACACTGAAGCTTTCTTT
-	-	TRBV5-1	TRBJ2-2	CASSLAGNPFTGELFF	TGCGCCAGCAGCTTGGCCGGGAACCCTTTCACCGGGGAGCTGTTTTTT
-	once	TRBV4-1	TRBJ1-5	CASSVNRENQPQHF	TGCGCCAGCAGCGTGAACAGGGAAAATCAGCCCCAGCATTTT
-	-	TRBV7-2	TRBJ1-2	CASSLADGIYGYTF	TGTGCCAGCAGCTTAGCCGACGGTATCTATGGCTACACCTTC
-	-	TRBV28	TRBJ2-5	CASSPYRDQETQYF	TGTGCCAGCAGTCCCTACAGGGACCAAGAGACCCAGTACTTC
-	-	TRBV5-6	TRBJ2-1	CASSLVPGVYNEQFF	TGTGCCAGCAGCTTGGTGCCGGGGGTCTACAATGAGCAGTTCTTC
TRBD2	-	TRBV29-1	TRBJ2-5	CSGGTSGLFETQYF	TGCAGCGGGGGGACTAGCGGGTTGTTTGAGACCCAGTACTTC
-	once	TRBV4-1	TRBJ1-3	CASSRPGLGRDNGNTIYF	TGCGCCAGCAGCCGCCCGGGGTTGGGCAGGGATAACGGAAACACCATATATTTT
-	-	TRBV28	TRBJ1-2	CASRTGPNYGYTF	TGTGCCAGCAGGACGGGGCCTAACTATGGCTACACCTTC
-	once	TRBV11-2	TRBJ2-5	CASSLDQVVKETQYF	TGTGCCAGCAGCTTAGATCAGGTGGTTAAAGAGACCCAGTACTTC
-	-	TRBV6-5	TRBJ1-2	CASSYSGPRPYTF	TGTGCCAGCAGTTACTCGGGGCCGAGACCCTACACCTTC
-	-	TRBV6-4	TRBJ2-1	CASSAGEGVIQFF	TGTGCCAGCAGCGCCGGCGAGGGCGTTATCCAGTTCTTC
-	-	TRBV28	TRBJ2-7	CASSLGLVPYEQYF	TGTGCCAGCAGTTTGGGGCTAGTACCCTACGAGCAGTACTTC
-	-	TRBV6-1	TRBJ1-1	CASSEALLGFGNTEAFF	TGTGCCAGCAGTGAAGCGCTTCTTGGGTTCGGGAACACTGAAGCTTTCTTT